Each of the 23 T cell receptor beta chains below was sequenced from the same sample in a study of Ad26.COV2.S vaccination and SARS-CoV-2 variants. Clones were read by immunoSEQ multiplex PCR, and TCRdb kept only the in-frame ones, dropping some. The table includes about 180,000 clones, around nine tenths detected once. The sample was peripheral blood, taken after recovery from COVID-19. Receptor source: a human donor who had recovered from COVID-19.

The genes are TRBV3-1 (or the pseudogene TRBV3-2) and TRBJ1-5; D is uncertain. The CDR3 is 15 amino acids. Germline CDR1 reads LGHDT; CDR2 reads YNNKEL (reference sequence). V dropped 0 bases and J dropped 16 bases, with 22 bases sitting between them. This CDR3 is CASSQDLTGLGRQHF. The CDR3 DNA follows: TGTGCCAGCAGCCAAGATTTGACGGGCCTTGGACGGCAACATTTT.

This chain joins TRBV3-1 (or the pseudogene TRBV3-2) and TRBJ1-4, with D perhaps matching TRBD1 (6 bases). CDR3 length equals 14 residues. The V end lost 6 bases, the J end lost 8 bases, and 16 bases lay between the germline ends. In germline, CDR1 is LGHDT, CDR2 YNNKEL (reference sequence). In DNA, the CDR3 is TGTGCCAGCAGTATCTTCCAGGGGAAGGAAAAACTGTTTTTT. It codes for CASSIFQGKEKLFF.

CDR3 loop: CASSYNLLAEETQYF. CDR3 coding DNA: TGTGCCAGCAGTTACAATTTACTAGCGGAAGAGACCCAGTACTTC. The chain recombines TRBV6-5 with TRBJ2-5, with 8 bases lining up with TRBD2. The CDR3 is 15 residues long. V trimming: 2 bases; J trimming: 3 bases; junction bases outside the gene matches: 5. From germline, CDR1 is MNHEY and CDR2 SVGAGI.

The J gene is TRBJ1-2, the V gene TRBV19, with D maybe TRBD1 (5 bases). V dropped 2 bases and J dropped 8 bases, with 15 bases sitting between them. Germline loops: CDR1 LNHDA, CDR2 SQIVND (reference sequence). The CDR3 covers 14 residues. The CDR3 reads CASSITQVGYGYTF. In DNA, the CDR3 is TGTGCCAGTAGTATAACACAGGTCGGATACGGCTACACCTTC.

This chain joins TRBV12-5 and TRBJ1-2; D call uncertain. Germline-derived CDR1 and CDR2 are LGHNT and FRNRAP. The CDR3 sequence is 13 residues long. V was pared by 5 bases and J by 8 bases, with 15 bases between. The CDR3 DNA reads TGTGCTAGTGGTGCCCGTTCGGGGAGAGGCTACACCTTC. This gives the protein CASGARSGRGYTF.

V is TRBV9 and J is TRBJ2-1; 12 bases line up with TRBD2. CDR1 is SGDLS, CDR2 YYNGEE, per germline. V shed 0 bases and J 5 bases; nucleotides not matched to a gene: 6. The CDR3 loop spans 17 amino acids. The CDR3 region is CASSVDLLAGGNNEQFF. DNA for the CDR3: TGTGCCAGCAGCGTAGATCTGCTAGCGGGAGGGAACAATGAGCAGTTCTTC.

V is TRBV4-1 and J is TRBJ2-7; the match to TRBD2 covers 14 bases. V dropped 4 bases and J dropped 4; count of bases not matched to a gene: 0. The CDR3 is 14 amino acids. Looked up from germline, CDR1 is MGHRA and CDR2 is YSYEKL. The CDR3 protein is CASSRTSGRYEQYF. CDR3 bases: TGCGCCAGCAGCCGGACTAGCGGGAGGTACGAGCAGTACTTC.

The chain recombines TRBV5-4 with TRBJ2-1; 10 bases are a match to TRBD1. J was trimmed by 14 bases and V by 1 base; bases with no gene match: 6. There are 13 residues in the CDR3. Germline V gene lookup returns CDR1 SGHNT and CDR2 YYREEE (reference sequence). Written as DNA, the CDR3 is TGTGCCAGCAGCTTGAGTATCGGACAGGGGGAGTTCTTC. Translation gives CASSLSIGQGEFF.

The chain has TRBV2 and TRBJ1-2, with D hard to call. The CDR3 totals 16 residues. The V end lost 7 bases, the J end lost 3 bases, and 21 bases lay between the germline ends. CDR1 is SNHLY, CDR2 FYNNEI, per germline. CDR3 nucleotide sequence: TGTGCCAGCACCGGTTCGGGCCTTCTAGGGCACTATGGCTACACCTTC. It yields the protein CASTGSGLLGHYGYTF.

The chain couples TRBV11-2 to TRBJ2-3; 7 bases fit TRBD2. With V trimmed by 5 bases and J by 4 bases, 9 bases remained unmatched. This CDR3 region has 15 residues. Germline V CDR1 and CDR2: SGHAT, FQNNGV. CDR3 sequence reads: CASSLDRTSSDTQYF. In DNA form, the CDR3 reads TGTGCCAGCAGCCTTGATCGGACTAGTTCAGATACGCAGTATTTT.

This sequence joins TRBV19 and TRBJ2-3; D might be TRBD2 (5 bases). In germline, CDR1 is LNHDA, CDR2 SQIVND (reference sequence). The CDR3 totals 14 residues. Trimming stripped 6 bases from V and 6 bases from J, with 16 bases between. The CDR3 spells CASSRLIDRDTQYF. The CDR3 DNA reads TGTGCCAGTAGCCGACTAATTGATCGGGATACGCAGTATTTT.

The V and J genes are TRBV19 and TRBJ2-7, with 8 positions matching TRBD1. Per the germline V gene, CDR1 is LNHDA and CDR2 is SQIVND (reference sequence). The CDR3 consists of 11 residues. V was pared by 5 bases and J by 10 bases, with 4 bases of the junction left unmatched. The CDR3 sequence is CASSATGGQYF. CDR3 DNA: TGTGCCAGTAGTGCAACAGGGGGACAGTACTTC.

CDR3 coding DNA: TGTGCCAGCAGTTACAGGGGTCAAGGAAAACTGTTTTTT. Protein sequence: CASSYRGQGKLFF. The V and J genes are TRBV6-2 or TRBV6-3 and TRBJ1-4, with D perhaps TRBD1 (5 bases). V was trimmed by 2 bases and J by 10 bases, leaving 11 bases between them. This CDR3 comprises 13 residues. From germline, CDR1 is MNHEY and CDR2 SVGEGT.

CDR3 sequence reads: CASSPRDRVAPNYGYTF. CDR3 nucleotides: TGTGCCAGCAGCCCCCGGGACAGGGTGGCCCCTAACTATGGCTACACCTTC. The chain recombines TRBV7-8 with TRBJ1-2; 9 bases are a match to TRBD1. With V trimmed by 5 bases and J by 0 bases, 10 bases remained unmatched. The CDR3 consists of 17 residues. The germline CDR1 and CDR2 sequences are SGHVS and FQNEAQ.

This rearrangement joins TRBV11-2 to TRBJ1-5; 12 nucleotides align to TRBD1. CDR3 size: 17 residues. With V trimmed by 8 bases and J by 7 bases, 15 bases remained unmatched. Germline CDR1 is SGHAT and CDR2 is FQNNGV. The CDR3 sequence: CASSPSLGTGGSQPQHF. The CDR3 DNA is TGTGCCAGCTCCCCTTCCCTCGGGACAGGGGGCAGCCAGCCCCAGCATTTT. Using reference TRBV11-2 and TRBJ1-5 for the parts outside the CDR3, the full variable domain is EAGVAQSPRYKIIEKRQSVAFWCNPISGHATLYWYQQILGQGPKLLIQFQNNGVVDDSQLPKDRFSAERLKGVDSTLKIQPAKLEDSAVYLCASSPSLGTGGSQPQHFGDGTRLSIL.

This clone was recorded once. The chain links TRBV5-4 to TRBJ2-6, with 7 bases matching TRBD1. Looked up from germline, CDR1 is SGHNT and CDR2 is YYREEE (reference sequence). This CDR3 region has 16 residues. Germline trimming cut 0 bases from V and 2 bases from J; bases unmatched to any gene: 2. CDR3 DNA sequence: TGTGCCAGCAGCTTGGGGCAGGGGGCTGGGGCCAACGTCCTGACTTTC. Protein sequence: CASSLGQGAGANVLTF.

The V and J genes are TRBV7-9 and TRBJ2-3, with 8 bases that match TRBD2. The V and J ends lost 1 base and 4 bases, in that order; junction bases with no gene match: 4. The CDR3 consists of 15 residues. CDR1 and CDR2 from the germline V gene are SEHNR and FQNEAQ (reference sequence). DNA for the CDR3: TGTGCCAGCAGCTTAGAGGGACTAGTATCAGATACGCAGTATTTT. It encodes CASSLEGLVSDTQYF.

The gene calls are TRBV7-2 and TRBJ1-6; D ambiguous. The CDR3 spans 13 residues. The V and J ends lost 1 base and 7 bases respectively, with 5 bases between them. CDR1 SGHTA and CDR2 FQGNSA come from the germline V gene. The CDR3 spells CASSLDMNSPLHF. CDR3 DNA sequence: TGTGCCAGCAGCTTAGATATGAATTCACCCCTCCACTTT.

The chain recombines TRBV24-1 with TRBJ2-3; TRBD2 matches 8 bases. This CDR3 has 19 residues. Germline V gives CDR1 KGHDR, CDR2 SFDVKD. Germline trimming cut 3 bases from V and 0 bases from J; bases unmatched to any gene: 13. The CDR3 DNA sequence: TGTGCCACCAGTGATCCCGTGGCGGGGGGCTTTTCTAGCACAGATACGCAGTATTTT. It encodes CATSDPVAGGFSSTDTQYF.

CDR3: CSVEDVGGKSSYEQYF. The CDR3 DNA sequence: TGCAGCGTTGAAGACGTTGGCGGGAAGAGCTCCTACGAGCAGTACTTC. The chain joins TRBV29-1 to TRBJ2-7; D is perhaps TRBD2 (6 bases). The V gene's germline CDR1 is SQVTM and CDR2 ANQGSEA. CDR3 length equals 16 residues. V gave up 0 bases and J gave up 0 bases, with 15 bases separating them.

The chain carries TRBV10-3 and TRBJ2-3, with 10 bases lining up with TRBD1. This CDR3 has 15 amino acids. The junction had 5 bases not matched to a gene; V was cut back by 0 bases and J by 8 bases. Germline V gene data show CDR1 as ENHRY and CDR2 as SYGVKD. The CDR3 spells CAISESTGGRGTQYF. For the CDR3, the DNA is TGTGCCATCAGTGAGTCGACAGGGGGCCGGGGTACGCAGTATTTT.

CDR3 nucleotide sequence: TGCGCCAGCAGTTCTAGCGGCACAGATACGCAGTATTTT. Amino acid sequence: CASSSSGTDTQYF. The chain is built from TRBV10-2 and TRBJ2-3, with a tentative D call TRBD2 (6 bases). Deletions cut 5 bases from V and 1 base from J, with 7 bases between. CDR1 and CDR2 from the germline V gene are WSHSY and SAAADI. The CDR3 has 13 amino acids.

This clone was picked up one time. V and J are TRBV2 and TRBJ1-2; 7 bases line up with TRBD1. J lost 8 bases, V lost 4 bases, and 10 bases had no gene match. This CDR3 is built from 14 residues. Germline assignment: CDR1 SNHLY and CDR2 FYNNEI. This chain's CDR3 is CASSATGVGGGYTF. DNA of the CDR3: TGTGCCAGCAGTGCTACAGGGGTGGGTGGCGGCTACACCTTC.